This entry is about one TCR beta chain. It has no known antigen specificity. Per-base qualities were not stored, and no clone one base away is much larger. The sample is drawn from a study of cytotoxic CD8 clonotypes in ibrutinib-treated CLL (dated by TCRdb to about 2021). Study-level background: The cohort had 11 to 12 relapsed/refractory and about 15 treatment-naive patients; some 17 were IGHV unmutated. Longitudinal samples were available for about 30% of the roughly 86 trial participants. Cryopreserved peripheral blood mononuclear cells were collected at three points: before therapy, at response, and at either sustained remission or disease progression. On average, each sample had approximately 280,000 productive templates and approximately 100,000 productive rearrangements. Patients were still on ibrutinib when every remission and progressive disease sample was collected. Samples at response were collected after a median of about 12 months of treatment, with a range of 6 to 36 months. Partial responses were observed in about 25 patients and complete responses in 2; after a median follow-up of about 69 months, remission was maintained in 15 or so patients and progression was observed in around twelve. General study outcomes and caveats: Baseline clonality was found to be higher than that of age-matched healthy donors and was strongly correlated with circulating CD8+ T-cell counts. Public clonotypes were rare and either shrank or stayed stable during treatment, and the rise in clonality at ibrutinib response reflected expansion of private clonotypes. Lymph node repertoires were not examined, and the timing of sampling was not matched between patients in sustained remission and those whose disease progressed. An increase in clonality was observed at ibrutinib response, with clonality remaining stable during sustained remission and falling back toward baseline at progression.

This specimen's time point label, per the study, means: less than 30 months on ibrutinib. For TCR beta library preparation, 1.5 to 2 micrograms of genomic DNA was extracted from cryopreserved PBMCs. Longitudinal blood samples from CLL patients on ibrutinib monotherapy were analyzed using high-throughput TCR beta sequencing. The patients took part in an open-label, single-center phase 2 trial of ibrutinib monotherapy. On a MiSeq, deep resolution sequencing aimed for a depth between 1 in 1 million and 1 in 200,000 T cells, with each clonotype covered approximately 9.2x on average. TCR beta libraries were generated with the immunoSEQ hsTCRB Kit. In the original analysis: The data were analyzed with ImmunoSEQ Analyzer and ImmunoSEQ Data Assistant, and V, D and J gene assignments followed IMGT definitions. Clonality was computed as one minus normalized Shannon entropy of productive rearrangement frequencies, ranging from 0 to 1. Only overrepresented clonotypes making up at least 0.05% of each patient's repertoire were included in the public clonotype analysis. Fewer than 15 repertoires from age-matched healthy donors, obtained from immuneACCESS, served as clonality controls. TCRdb provides this immuneACCESS table in a form limited to in-frame rearrangements. Some clones are lacking; in checked studies, under half of them reflect an unresolved V gene, and why the rest are absent is not known. That table is the source of V, J and clone size, and D and trimming were worked out from the DNA. This sample comprises roughly 45,000 clones, 60% to 70% of them detected only once. The ten largest clones add up to about 22% of the sample.

The material was PBMCs, obtained after 24 months of ibrutinib treatment. This receptor was identified in a human donor with chronic lymphocytic leukemia.

This receptor has the CDR3 CASSSPDPVYSGRNTQYF. The base sequence is TGTGCCAGCAGCAGCCCTGATCCCGTCTATAGCGGGAGAAATACGCAGTATTTT. The V gene is TRBV4-2 and the J gene is TRBJ2-3, and TRBD2 aligns with 9 junction nucleotides. From a lookup of the germline V gene, CDR1 and CDR2 are LGHNA and YNFKEQ. The CDR3 runs 18 residues from the cysteine to the phenylalanine. The DNA shown is the 54-base CDR3, in frame from base 1. Trimming removed 5 bases from V and 7 bases from J; the gene matches leave 19 bases unexplained.